This is a list of T cell receptor beta chains from one sample in a study of shared clonotypes between healthy human individuals. Measured with immunoSEQ multiplex PCR; TCRdb has only the in-frame clones, and not every one. The repertoire holds some 2,100,000 clones, with 90% to 97% as singletons. The sample taken for sequencing was naive CD4+ T cells sorted from blood. These receptor sequences come from a young man in good health. Each CDR3 is given with its conserved first and last residue. A D gene is named only where the DNA matches it firmly. Expanded clones get a size class; other rows say once, few or many, or leave the size out.

V gene	D gene	clone size	J gene	CDR3 DNA	CDR3 protein
TRBV27	TRBD1	-	TRBJ1-2	TGTGCCAGCAGCCGGACAGGGACAAACTATGGCTACACCTTC	CASSRTGTNYGYTF
TRBV9	TRBD1	-	TRBJ2-7	TGTGCCAGCAGCGCCACGGACAGGGGCGAGCAGTACTTC	CASSATDRGEQYF
TRBV5-1	-	-	TRBJ2-7	TGCGCCAGCAGCCCAGCACTGACAGGGAGGAATAACGAGCAGTACTTC	CASSPALTGRNNEQYF
TRBV6-1	TRBD1	-	TRBJ1-2	TGTGCCAGCAGTGAAGTCCCGTTGACAGGGACTGGCTACACCTTC	CASSEVPLTGTGYTF
TRBV30	TRBD1	-	TRBJ1-5	TGTGCCTGGAGTGGGACAGGGGGTCATCAGCCCCAGCATTTT	CAWSGTGGHQPQHF
TRBV6-1	TRBD1	once	TRBJ1-1	TGTGCCAGCACGGACAGGGGGCAAGGGACTGAAGCTTTCTTT	CASTDRGQGTEAFF
TRBV10-3	-	-	TRBJ1-6	TGTGCCATCAGTGGAGGGGGGGATTCACCCCTCCACTTT	CAISGGGDSPLHF
TRBV19	TRBD1	once	TRBJ1-3	TGTGCCAGTAGTCGGAAACGACAGGGGGCAGGGCTTGGAAACACCATATATTTT	CASSRKRQGAGLGNTIYF
TRBV11-2	-	-	TRBJ2-5	TGTGCCAGCAGCTTGGGGGGCAGGCATGCGCAAGGGGAGACCCAGTACTTC	CASSLGGRHAQGETQYF
TRBV7-2	-	-	TRBJ2-5	TGTGCCAGCAGCCCTCAGGGTCCAGTAGGGACCCAGTACTTC	CASSPQGPVGTQYF
TRBV6-5	-	-	TRBJ1-5	TGTGCCAGCAGTTACTCGATGACAATTAGCAATCAGCCCCAGCATTTT	CASSYSMTISNQPQHF
TRBV18	TRBD1	-	TRBJ1-1	TGTGCCAGCTCACCAAACAGGGGGTTGGACACTGAAGCTTTCTTT	CASSPNRGLDTEAFF
TRBV2	-	-	TRBJ2-1	TGTGCCAGCAGTGCGTACAATGAGCAGTTCTTC	CASSAYNEQFF